The rows below give T cell receptor beta chains drawn from one sample of a study of somatic mutations in cytotoxic T cells in rheumatoid arthritis. Clones were sequenced by immunoSEQ multiplex PCR, and TCRdb holds only the in-frame ones, with some missing. Of about 19,000 clones in the sample, about 81% were seen once. Sequences were obtained from CD8+ T cells sorted from blood. Receptor source: an adult with rheumatoid arthritis. CDR3s include the opening cysteine and the closing phenylalanine or tryptophan. The order of the fields is V gene, J gene, CDR3 protein.

>TRBV27|TRBJ2-3
CASSSPGTSGRGDTQYF
>TRBV4-3|TRBJ2-2
CARGGVTGGVLWYTGELFF
>TRBV7-8|TRBJ1-2
CASSPPHTPNYGYTF
>TRBV7-2|TRBJ2-7
CASSLSRDRTYEQYF
>TRBV2|TRBJ1-4
CASIQGYEKLFF
>TRBV7-2|TRBJ2-7
CASSLGSGGASEQYF
>TRBV5-6|TRBJ1-1
CASSYREMNTEAFF
>TRBV9|TRBJ1-1
CASSGGASGTNTEAFF
>TRBV19|TRBJ1-4
CASSSDRGEKLFF
>TRBV9|TRBJ2-3
CASSQAKGRSTTDTQYF
>TRBV19|TRBJ2-7
CASSMGTGGTYEQYF
>TRBV27|TRBJ2-3
CASSFLGPGTDTQYF
>TRBV6-5|TRBJ1-1
CASSPRMNTEAFF
>TRBV6-5|TRBJ2-2
CASSRTRGTGELFF
>TRBV2|TRBJ2-1
CASSDGSWGEQFF
>TRBV4-3|TRBJ2-7
CASSQDLGQGAPYEQYF
>TRBV4-3|TRBJ1-4
CASSQDLWDKSGLFF
>TRBV9|TRBJ1-1
CASSETGTEGTEAFF
>TRBV7-9|TRBJ2-1
CASSPLAGGQGGQFF
>TRBV6-5|TRBJ1-1
CASSMTRAATEAFF
>TRBV21-1|TRBJ2-3
CASSGKLGSDTQYF
>TRBV9|TRBJ2-1
CASSVRGSNEQFF
>TRBV27|TRBJ1-5
CASSPGTPNQPQHF
>TRBV10-3|TRBJ1-2
CAVKSRGPLTTRHYGYTF
>TRBV4-3|TRBJ2-3
CASSPSGDLYTQYF
>TRBV6-6|TRBJ1-1
CASSYYDRGDTEAFF
>TRBV13|TRBJ2-2
CASRQGANTGELFF
>TRBV29-1|TRBJ1-1
CSVEGTGGYTEAFF
>TRBV27|TRBJ2-1
CASSIGEEQFF
>TRBV19|TRBJ1-4
CASSINPTTNEKLFF
>TRBV6-5|TRBJ2-1
CASRERGGSYNEQFF
>TRBV29-1|TRBJ2-6
CSVVVLDRDPSGANVLTF